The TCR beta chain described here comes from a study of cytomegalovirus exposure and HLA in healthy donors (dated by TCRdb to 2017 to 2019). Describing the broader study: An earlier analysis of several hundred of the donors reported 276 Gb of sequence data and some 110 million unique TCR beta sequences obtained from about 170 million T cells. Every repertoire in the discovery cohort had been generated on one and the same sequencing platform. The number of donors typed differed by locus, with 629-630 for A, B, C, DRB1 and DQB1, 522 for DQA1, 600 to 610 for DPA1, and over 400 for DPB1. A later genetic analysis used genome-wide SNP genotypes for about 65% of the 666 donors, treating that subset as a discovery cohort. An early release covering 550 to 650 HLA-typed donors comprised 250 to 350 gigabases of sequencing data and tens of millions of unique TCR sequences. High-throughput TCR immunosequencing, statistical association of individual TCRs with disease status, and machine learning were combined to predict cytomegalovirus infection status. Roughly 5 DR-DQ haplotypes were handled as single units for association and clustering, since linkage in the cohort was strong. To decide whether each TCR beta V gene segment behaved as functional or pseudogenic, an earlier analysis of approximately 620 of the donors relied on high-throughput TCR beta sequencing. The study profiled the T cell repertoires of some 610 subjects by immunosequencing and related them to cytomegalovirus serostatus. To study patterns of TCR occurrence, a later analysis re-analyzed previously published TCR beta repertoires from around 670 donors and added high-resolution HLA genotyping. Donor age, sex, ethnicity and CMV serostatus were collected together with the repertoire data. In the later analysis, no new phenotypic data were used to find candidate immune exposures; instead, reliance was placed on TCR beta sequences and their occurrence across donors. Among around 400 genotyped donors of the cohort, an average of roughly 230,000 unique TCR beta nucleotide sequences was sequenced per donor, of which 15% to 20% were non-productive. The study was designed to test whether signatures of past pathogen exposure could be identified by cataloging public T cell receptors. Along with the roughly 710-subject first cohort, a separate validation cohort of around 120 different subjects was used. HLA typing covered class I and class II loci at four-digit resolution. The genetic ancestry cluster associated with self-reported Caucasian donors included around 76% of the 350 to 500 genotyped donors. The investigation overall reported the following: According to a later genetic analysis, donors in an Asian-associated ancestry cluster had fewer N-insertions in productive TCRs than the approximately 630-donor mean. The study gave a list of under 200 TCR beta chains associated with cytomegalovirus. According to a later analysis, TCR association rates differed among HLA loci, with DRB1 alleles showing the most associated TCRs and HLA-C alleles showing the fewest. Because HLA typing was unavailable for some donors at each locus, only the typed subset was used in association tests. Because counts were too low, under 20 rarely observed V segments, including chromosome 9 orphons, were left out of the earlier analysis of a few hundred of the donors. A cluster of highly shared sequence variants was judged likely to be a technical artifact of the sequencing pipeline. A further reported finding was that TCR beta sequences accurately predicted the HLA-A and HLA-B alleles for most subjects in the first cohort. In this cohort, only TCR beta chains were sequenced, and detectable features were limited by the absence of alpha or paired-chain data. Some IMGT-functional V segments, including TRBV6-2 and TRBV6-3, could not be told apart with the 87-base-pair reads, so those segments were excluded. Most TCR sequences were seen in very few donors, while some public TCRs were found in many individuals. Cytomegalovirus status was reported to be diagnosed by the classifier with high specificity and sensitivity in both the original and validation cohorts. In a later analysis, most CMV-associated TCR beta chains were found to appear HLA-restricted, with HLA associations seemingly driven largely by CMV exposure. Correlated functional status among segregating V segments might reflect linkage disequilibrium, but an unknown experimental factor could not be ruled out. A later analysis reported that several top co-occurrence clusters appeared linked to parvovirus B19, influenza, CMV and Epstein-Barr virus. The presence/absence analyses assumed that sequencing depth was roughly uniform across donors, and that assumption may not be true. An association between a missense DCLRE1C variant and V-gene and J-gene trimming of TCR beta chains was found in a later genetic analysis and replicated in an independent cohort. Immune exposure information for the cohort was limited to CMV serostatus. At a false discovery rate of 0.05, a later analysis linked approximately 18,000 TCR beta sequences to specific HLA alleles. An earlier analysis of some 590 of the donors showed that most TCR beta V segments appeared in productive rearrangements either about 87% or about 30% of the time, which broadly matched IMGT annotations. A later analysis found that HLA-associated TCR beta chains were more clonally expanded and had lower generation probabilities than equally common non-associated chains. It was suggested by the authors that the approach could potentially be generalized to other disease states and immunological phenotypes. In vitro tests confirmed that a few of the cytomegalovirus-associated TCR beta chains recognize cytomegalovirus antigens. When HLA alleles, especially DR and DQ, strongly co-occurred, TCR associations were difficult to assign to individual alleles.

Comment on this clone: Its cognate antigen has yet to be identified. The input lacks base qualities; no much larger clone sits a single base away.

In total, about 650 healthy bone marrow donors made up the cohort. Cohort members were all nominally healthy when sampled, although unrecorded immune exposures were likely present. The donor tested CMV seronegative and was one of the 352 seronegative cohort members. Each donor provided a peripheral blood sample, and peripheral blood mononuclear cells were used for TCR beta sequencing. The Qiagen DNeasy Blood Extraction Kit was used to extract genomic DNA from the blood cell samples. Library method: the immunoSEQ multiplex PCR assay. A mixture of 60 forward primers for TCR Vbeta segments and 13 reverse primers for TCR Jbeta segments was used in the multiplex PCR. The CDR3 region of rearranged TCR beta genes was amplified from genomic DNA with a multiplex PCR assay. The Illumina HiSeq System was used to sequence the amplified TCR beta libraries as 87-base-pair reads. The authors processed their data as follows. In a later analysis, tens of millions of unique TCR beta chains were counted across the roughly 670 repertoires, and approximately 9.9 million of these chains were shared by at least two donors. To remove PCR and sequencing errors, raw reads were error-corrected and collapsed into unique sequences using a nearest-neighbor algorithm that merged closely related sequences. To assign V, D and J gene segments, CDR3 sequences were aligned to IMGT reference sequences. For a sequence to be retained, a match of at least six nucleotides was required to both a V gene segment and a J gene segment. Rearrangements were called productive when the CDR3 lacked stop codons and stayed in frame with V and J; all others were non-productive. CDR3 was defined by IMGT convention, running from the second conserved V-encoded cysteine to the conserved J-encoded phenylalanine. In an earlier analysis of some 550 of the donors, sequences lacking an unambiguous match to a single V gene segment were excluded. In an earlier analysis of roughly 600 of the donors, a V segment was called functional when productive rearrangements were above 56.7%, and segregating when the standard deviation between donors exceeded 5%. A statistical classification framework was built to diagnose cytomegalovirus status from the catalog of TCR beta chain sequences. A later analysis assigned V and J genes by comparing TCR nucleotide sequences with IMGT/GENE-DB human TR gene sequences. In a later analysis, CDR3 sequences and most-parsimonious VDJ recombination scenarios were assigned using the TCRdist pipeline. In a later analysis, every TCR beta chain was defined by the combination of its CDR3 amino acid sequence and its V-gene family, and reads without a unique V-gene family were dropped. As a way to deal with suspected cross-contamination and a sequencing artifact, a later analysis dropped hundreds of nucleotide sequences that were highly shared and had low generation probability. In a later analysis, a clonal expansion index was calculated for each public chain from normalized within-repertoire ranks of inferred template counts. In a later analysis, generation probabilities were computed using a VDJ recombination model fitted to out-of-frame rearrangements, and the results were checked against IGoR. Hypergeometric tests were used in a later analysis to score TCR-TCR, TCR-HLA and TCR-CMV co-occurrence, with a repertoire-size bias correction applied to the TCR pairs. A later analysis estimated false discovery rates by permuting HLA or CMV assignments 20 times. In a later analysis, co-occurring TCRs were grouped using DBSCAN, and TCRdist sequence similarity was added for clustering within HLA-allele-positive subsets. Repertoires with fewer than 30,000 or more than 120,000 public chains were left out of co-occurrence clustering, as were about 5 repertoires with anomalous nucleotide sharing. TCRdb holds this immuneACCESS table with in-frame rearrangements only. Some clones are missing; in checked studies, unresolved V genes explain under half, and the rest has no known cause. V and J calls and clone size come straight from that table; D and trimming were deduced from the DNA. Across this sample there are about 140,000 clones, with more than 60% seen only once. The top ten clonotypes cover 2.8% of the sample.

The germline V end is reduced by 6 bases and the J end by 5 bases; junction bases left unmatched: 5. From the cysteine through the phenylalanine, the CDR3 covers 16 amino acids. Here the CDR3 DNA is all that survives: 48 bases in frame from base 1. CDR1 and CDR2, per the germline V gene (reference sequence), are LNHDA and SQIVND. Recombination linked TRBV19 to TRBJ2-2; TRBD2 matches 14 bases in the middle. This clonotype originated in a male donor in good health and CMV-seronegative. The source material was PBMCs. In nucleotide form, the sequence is TGTGCCAGTAGGGGACTAGCGGGAGTAAATACCGGGGAGCTGTTTTTT. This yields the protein CASRGLAGVNTGELFF. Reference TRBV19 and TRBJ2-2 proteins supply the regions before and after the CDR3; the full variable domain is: DGGITQSPKYLFRKEGQNVTLSCEQNLNHDAMYWYRQDPGQGLRLIYYSQIVNDFQKGDIAEGYSVSREKKESFPLTVTSAQKNPTAFYLCASRGLAGVNTGELFFGEGSRLTVL.